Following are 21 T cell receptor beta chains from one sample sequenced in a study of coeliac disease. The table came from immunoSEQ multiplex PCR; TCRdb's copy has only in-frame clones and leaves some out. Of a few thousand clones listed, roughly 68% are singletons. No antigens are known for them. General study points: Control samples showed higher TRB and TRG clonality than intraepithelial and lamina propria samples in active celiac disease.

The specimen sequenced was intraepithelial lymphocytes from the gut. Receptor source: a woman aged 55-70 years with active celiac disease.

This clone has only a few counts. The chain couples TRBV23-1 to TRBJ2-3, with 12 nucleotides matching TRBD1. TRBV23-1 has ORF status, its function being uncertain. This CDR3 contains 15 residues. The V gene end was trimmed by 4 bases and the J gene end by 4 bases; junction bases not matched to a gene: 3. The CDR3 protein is CASSRDRGLSDTQYF. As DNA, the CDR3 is TGCGCCAGCAGTCGGGACAGGGGGCTCTCAGATACGCAGTATTTT.

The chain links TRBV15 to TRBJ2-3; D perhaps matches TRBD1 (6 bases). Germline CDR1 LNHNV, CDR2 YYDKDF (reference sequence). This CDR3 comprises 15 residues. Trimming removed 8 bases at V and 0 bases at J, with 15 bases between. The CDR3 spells CATAPGQLSTDTQYF. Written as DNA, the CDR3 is TGTGCCACCGCACCGGGACAACTTAGCACAGATACGCAGTATTTT. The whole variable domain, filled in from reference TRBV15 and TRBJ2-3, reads DAMVIQNPRYQVTQFGKPVTLSCSQTLNHNVMYWYQQKSSQAPKLLFHYYDKDFNNEADTPDNFQSRRPNTSFCFLDIRSPGLGDTAMYLCATAPGQLSTDTQYFGPGTRLTVL.

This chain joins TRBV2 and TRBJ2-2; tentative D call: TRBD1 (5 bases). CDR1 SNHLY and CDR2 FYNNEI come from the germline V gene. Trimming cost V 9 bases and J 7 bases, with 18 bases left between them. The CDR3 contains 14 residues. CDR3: CAREVQGLYGELFF. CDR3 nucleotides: TGTGCCAGAGAGGTTCAGGGTCTATACGGGGAGCTGTTTTTT.

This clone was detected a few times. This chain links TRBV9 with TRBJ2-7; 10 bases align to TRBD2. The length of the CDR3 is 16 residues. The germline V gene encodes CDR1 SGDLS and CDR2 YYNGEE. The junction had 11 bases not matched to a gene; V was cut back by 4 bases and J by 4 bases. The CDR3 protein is CASSLGELAGAYEQYF. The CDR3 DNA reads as TGTGCCAGCAGCTTGGGGGAGCTAGCGGGGGCGTACGAGCAGTACTTC.

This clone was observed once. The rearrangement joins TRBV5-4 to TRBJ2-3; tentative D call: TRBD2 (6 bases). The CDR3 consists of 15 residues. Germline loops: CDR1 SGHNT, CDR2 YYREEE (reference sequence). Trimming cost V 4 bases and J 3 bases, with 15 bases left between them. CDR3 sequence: CASSNRDSGTDTQYF. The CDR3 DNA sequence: TGTGCCAGCAGCAACCGGGACTCCGGTACAGATACGCAGTATTTT.

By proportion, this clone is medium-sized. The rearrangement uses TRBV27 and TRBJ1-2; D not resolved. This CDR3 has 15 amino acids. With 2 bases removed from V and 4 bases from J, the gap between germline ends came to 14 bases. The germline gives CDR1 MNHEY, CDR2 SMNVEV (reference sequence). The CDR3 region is CASSLTMAVPYGYTF. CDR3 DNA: TGTGCCAGCAGTTTAACTATGGCCGTTCCCTATGGCTACACCTTC.

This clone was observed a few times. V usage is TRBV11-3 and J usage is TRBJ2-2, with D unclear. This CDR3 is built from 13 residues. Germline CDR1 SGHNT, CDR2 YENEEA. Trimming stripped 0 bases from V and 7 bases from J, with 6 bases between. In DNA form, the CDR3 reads TGTGCCAGCAGCTTAGAGCACAGCGGGGAGCTGTTTTTT. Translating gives CASSLEHSGELFF. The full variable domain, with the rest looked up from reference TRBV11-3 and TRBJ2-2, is EAGVVQSPRYKIIEKKQPVAFWCNPISGHNTLYWYLQNLGQGPELLIRYENEEAVDDSQLPKDRFSAERLKGVDSTLKIQPAELGDSAVYLCASSLEHSGELFFGEGSRLTVL.

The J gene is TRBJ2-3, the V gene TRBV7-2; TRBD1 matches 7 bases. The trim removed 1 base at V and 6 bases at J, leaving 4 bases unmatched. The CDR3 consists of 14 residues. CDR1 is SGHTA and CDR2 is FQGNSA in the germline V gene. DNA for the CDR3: TGTGCCAGCAGCTTAGACAGGGGCTCCGATACGCAGTATTTT. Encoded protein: CASSLDRGSDTQYF.

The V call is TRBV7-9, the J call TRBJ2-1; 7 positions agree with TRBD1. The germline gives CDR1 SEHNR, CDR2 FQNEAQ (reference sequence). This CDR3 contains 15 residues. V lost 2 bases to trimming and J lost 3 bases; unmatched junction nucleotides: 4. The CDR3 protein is CASSLPRGNYNEQFF. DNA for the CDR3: TGTGCCAGCAGCTTACCCAGGGGGAACTACAATGAGCAGTTCTTC.

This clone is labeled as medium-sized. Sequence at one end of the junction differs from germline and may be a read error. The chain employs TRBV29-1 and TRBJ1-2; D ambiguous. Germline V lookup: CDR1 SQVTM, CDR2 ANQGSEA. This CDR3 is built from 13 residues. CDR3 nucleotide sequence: TGCAGCGTTCGGACGGAGGACGCCTATCGCTACACCTTC. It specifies CSVRTEDAYRYTF.

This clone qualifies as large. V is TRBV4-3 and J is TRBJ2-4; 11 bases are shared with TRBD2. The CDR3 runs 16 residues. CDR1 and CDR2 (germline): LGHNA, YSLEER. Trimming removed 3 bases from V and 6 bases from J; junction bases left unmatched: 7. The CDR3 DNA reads TGCGCCAGCAGCCAGGACTCTAGCGGGGGGTCAAACATTCAGTACTTC. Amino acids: CASSQDSSGGSNIQYF.

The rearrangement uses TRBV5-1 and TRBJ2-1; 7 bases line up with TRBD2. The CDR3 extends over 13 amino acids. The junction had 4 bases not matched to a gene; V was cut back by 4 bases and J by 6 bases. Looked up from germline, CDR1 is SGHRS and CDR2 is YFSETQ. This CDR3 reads CASSPGGINEQFF. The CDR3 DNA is TGCGCCAGCAGCCCCGGGGGGATCAATGAGCAGTTCTTC.

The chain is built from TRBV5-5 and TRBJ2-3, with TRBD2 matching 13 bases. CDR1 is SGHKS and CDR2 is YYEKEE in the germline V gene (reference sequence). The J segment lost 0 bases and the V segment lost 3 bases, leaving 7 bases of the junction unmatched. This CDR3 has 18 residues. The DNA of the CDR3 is TGTGCCAGCAGCTATACTAGCGGGGGGGGTTATAGCACAGATACGCAGTATTTT. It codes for CASSYTSGGGYSTDTQYF. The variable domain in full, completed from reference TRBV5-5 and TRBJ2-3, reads DAGVTQSPTHLIKTRGQQVTLRCSPISGHKSVSWYQQVLGQGPQFIFQYYEKEERGRGNFPDRFSARQFPNYSSELNVNALLLGDSALYLCASSYTSGGGYSTDTQYFGPGTRLTVL.

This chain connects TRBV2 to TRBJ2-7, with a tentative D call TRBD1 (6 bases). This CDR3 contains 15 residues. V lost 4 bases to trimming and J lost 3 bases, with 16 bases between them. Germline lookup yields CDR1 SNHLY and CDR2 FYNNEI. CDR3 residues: CASSARAGVGYEQYF. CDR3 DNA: TGTGCCAGCAGTGCCAGGGCAGGGGTAGGCTACGAGCAGTACTTC.

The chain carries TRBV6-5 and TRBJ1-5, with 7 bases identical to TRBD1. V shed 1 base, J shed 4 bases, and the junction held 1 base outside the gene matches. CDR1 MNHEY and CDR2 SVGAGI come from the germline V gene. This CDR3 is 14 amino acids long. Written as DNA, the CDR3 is TGTGCCAGCAGTTACTTGACAGGGAATCAGCCCCAGCATTTT. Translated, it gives CASSYLTGNQPQHF.

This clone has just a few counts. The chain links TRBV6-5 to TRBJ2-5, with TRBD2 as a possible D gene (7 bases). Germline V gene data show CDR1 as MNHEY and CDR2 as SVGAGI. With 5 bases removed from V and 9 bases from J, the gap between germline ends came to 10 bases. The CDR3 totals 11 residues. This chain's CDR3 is CASSEGGAQYF. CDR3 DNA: TGTGCCAGCAGTGAGGGGGGGGCCCAGTACTTC.

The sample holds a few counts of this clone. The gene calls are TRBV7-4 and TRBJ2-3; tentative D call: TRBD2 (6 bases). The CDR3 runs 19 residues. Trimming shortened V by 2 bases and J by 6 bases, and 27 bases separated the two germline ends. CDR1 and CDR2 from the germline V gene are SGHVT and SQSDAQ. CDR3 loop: CASSLSVTRGRGAADTQYF. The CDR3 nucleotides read TGTGCCAGCAGCTTATCTGTCACCCGAGGGCGGGGCGCCGCGGATACGCAGTATTTT.

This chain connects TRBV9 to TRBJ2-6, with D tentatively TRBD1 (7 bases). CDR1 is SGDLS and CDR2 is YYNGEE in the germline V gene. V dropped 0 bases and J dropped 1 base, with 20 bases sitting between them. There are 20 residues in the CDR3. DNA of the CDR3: TGTGCCAGCAGCGTAGCGAGGGGGGCAGGGGGTTTTTCTGGGGCCAACGTCCTGACTTTC. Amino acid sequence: CASSVARGAGGFSGANVLTF.

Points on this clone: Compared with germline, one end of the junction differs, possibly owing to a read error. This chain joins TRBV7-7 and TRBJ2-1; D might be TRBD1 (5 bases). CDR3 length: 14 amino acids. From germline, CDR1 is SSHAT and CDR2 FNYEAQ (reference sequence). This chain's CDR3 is CASSLGLGEHEQFF. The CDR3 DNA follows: TGTGCTAGCAGCTTAGGGCTAGGGGAACATGAGCAGTTCTTC.

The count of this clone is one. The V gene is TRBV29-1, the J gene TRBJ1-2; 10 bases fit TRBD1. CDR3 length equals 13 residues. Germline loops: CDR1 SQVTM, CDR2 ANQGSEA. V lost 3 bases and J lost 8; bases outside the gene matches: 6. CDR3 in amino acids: CSVETGGGGGYTF. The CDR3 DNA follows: TGCAGCGTTGAGACAGGGGGCGGAGGAGGCTACACCTTC.

The CDR3 spells CASGLRAGPYNEQFF. The CDR3 DNA is TGTGCTAGTGGTTTGAGGGCGGGTCCCTACAATGAGCAGTTCTTC. The V and J genes are TRBV12-5 and TRBJ2-1; tentative D call: TRBD2 (5 bases). This CDR3 spans 15 amino acids. Trimming pared 2 bases from V and 2 bases from J, leaving 10 bases between. Germline values: CDR1 LGHNT, CDR2 FRNRAP. Filled out from reference TRBV12-5 and TRBJ2-1, the complete variable domain reads DARVTQTPRHKVTEMGQEVTMRCQPILGHNTVFWYRQTMMQGLELLAYFRNRAPLDDSGMPKDRFSAEMPDATLATLKIQPSEPRDSAVYFCASGLRAGPYNEQFFGPGTRLTVL.